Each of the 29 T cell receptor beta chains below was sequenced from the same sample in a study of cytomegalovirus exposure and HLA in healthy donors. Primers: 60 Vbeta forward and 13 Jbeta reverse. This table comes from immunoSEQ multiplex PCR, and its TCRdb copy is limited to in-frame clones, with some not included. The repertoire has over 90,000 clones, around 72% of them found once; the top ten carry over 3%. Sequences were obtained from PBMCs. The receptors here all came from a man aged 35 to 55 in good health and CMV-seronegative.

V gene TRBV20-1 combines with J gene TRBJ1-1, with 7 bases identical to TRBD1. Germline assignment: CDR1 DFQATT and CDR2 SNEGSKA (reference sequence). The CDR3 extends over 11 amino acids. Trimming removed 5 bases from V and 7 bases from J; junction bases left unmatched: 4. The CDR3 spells CSAGTVVEAFF. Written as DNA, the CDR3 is TGCAGTGCTGGGACAGTTGTTGAAGCTTTCTTT.

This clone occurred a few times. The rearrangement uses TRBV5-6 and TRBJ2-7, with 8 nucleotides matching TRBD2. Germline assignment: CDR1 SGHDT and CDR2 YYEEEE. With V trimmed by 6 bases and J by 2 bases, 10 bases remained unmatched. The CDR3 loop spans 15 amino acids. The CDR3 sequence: CASTYLTGGPYEQYF. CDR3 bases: TGTGCCAGCACCTACCTAACGGGGGGGCCCTACGAGCAGTACTTC.

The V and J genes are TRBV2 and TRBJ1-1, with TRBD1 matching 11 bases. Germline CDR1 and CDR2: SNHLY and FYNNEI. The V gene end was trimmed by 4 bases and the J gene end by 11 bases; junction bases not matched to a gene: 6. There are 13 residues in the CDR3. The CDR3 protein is CASSADRGLEAFF. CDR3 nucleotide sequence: TGTGCCAGCAGTGCGGACAGGGGGCTAGAGGCTTTCTTT.

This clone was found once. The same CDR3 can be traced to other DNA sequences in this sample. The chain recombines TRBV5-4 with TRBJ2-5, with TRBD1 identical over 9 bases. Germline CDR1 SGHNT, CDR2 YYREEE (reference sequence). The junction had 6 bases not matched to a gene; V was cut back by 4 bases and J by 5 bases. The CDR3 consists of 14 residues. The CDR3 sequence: CASSPTGGGETQYF. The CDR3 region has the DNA TGTGCCAGCAGCCCGACAGGGGGTGGGGAGACCCAGTACTTC.

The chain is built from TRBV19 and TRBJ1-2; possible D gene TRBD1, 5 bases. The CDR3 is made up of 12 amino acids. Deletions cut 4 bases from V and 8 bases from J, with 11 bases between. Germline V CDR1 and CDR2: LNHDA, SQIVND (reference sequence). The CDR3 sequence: CASSTSGMGYTF. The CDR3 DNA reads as TGTGCCAGTAGTACCTCAGGGATGGGCTACACCTTC.

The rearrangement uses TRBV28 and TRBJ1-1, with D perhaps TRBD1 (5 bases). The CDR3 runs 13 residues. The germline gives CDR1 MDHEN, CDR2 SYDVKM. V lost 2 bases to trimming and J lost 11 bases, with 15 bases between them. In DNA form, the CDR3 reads TGTGCCAGCAGTTTAGGGCAGGGCGCCGAGGCTTTCTTT. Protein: CASSLGQGAEAFF.

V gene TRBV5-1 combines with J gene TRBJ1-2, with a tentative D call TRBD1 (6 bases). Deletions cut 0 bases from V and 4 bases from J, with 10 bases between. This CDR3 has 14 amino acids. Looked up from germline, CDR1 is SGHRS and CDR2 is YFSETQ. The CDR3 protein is CASSLDVRGYGYTF. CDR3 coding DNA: TGCGCCAGCAGCTTGGACGTCAGGGGCTATGGCTACACCTTC.

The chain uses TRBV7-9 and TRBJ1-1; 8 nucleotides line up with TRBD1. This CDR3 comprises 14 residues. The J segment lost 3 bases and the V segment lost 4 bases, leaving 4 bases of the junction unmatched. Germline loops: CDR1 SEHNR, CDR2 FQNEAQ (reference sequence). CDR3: CASSYQGADTEAFF. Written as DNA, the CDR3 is TGTGCCAGCAGCTATCAGGGGGCGGACACTGAAGCTTTCTTT.

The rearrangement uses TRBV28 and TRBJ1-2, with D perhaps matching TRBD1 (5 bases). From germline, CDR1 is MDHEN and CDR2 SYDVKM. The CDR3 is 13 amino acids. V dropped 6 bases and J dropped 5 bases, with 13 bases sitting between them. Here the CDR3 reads CASSEDSFYGYTF. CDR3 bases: TGTGCCAGCAGCGAAGACAGTTTTTATGGCTACACCTTC.

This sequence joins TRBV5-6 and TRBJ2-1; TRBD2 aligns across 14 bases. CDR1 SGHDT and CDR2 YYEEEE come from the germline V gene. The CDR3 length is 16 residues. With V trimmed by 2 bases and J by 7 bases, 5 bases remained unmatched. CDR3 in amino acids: CASSFPGTSGGNEQFF. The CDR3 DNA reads TGTGCCAGCAGCTTTCCCGGGACTAGCGGGGGAAATGAGCAGTTCTTC.

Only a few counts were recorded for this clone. CDR3 in DNA: TGTGCCAGCAGCAAAGAGGGGGACAGGGTACTCTACGAGCAGTACTTC. Residues: CASSKEGDRVLYEQYF. The chain recombines TRBV21-1 with TRBJ2-7; the table's D call, TRBD1, was not checked against the DNA. TRBV21-1 is a known pseudogene. CDR3 size: 16 residues.

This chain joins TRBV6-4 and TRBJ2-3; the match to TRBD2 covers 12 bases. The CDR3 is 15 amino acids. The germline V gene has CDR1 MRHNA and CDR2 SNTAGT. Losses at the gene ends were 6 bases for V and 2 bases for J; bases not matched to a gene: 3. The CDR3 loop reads CASSSSGGATDTQYF. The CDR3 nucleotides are TGTGCCAGCAGCTCTAGCGGGGGGGCCACAGATACGCAGTATTTT.

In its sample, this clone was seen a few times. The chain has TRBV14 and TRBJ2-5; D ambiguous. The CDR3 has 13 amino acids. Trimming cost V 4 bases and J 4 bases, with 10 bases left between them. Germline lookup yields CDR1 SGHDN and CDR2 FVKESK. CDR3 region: CASSLRRRETQYF. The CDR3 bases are TGTGCCAGCAGCCTCCGCCGGAGAGAGACCCAGTACTTC.

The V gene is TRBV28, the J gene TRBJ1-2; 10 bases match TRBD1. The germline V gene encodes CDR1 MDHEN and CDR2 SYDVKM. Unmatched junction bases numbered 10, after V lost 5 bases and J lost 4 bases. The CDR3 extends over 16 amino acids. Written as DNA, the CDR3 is TGTGCCAGCAGTACCCCTCGGACAGGGGGAGTCTATGGCTACACCTTC. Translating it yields CASSTPRTGGVYGYTF.

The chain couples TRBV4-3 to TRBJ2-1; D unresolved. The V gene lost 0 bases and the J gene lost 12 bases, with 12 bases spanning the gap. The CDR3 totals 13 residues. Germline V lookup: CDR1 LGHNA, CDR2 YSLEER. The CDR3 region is CASSQDRLQSQFF. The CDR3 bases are TGCGCCAGCAGCCAAGATAGACTTCAGTCGCAGTTCTTC.

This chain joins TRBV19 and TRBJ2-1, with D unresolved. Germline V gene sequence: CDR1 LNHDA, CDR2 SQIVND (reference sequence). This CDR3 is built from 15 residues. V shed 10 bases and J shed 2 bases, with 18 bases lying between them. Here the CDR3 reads CATSIGSSAYNEQFF. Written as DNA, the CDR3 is TGTGCCACAAGTATAGGGTCCTCGGCCTACAATGAGCAGTTCTTC.

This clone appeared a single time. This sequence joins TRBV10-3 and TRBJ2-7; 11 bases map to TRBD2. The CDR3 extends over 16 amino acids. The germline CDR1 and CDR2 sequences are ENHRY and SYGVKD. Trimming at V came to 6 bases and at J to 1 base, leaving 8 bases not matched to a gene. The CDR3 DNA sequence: TGTGCCATCAGGACCTTAACTAGCGGGGGTTCCTACGAGCAGTACTTC. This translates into CAIRTLTSGGSYEQYF.

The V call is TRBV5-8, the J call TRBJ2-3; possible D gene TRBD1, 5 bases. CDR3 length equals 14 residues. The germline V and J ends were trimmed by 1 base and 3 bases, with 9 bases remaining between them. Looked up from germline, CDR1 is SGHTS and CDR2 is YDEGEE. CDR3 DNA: TGTGCCAGCAGCTTGTTCGCAGGGACAGATACGCAGTATTTT. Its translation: CASSLFAGTDTQYF.

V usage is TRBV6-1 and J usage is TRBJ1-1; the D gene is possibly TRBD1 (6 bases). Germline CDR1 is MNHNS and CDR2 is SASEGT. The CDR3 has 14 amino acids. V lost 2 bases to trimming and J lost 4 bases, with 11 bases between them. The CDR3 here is CASSEQGGGTEAFF. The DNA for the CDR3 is TGTGCCAGCAGTGAACAGGGAGGGGGCACTGAAGCTTTCTTT.

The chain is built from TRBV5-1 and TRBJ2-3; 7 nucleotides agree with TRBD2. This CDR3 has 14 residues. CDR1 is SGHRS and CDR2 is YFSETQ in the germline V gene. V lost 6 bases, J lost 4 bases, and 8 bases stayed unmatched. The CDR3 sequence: CASTQRGWADTQYF. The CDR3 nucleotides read TGCGCCAGCACCCAGCGGGGATGGGCAGATACGCAGTATTTT.

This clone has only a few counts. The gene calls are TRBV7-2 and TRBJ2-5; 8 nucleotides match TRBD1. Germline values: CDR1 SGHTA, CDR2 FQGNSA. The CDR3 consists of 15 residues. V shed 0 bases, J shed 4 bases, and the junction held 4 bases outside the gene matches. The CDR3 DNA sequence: TGTGCCAGCAGCTTAGCGGGGACAGGAGGAGAGACCCAGTACTTC. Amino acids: CASSLAGTGGETQYF.

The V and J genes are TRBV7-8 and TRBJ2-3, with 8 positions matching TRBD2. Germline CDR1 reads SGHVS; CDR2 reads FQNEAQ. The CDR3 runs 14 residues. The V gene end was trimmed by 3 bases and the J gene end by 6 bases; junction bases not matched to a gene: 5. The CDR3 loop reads CASSLLAGTDTQYF. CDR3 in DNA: TGTGCCAGCAGCTTGCTAGCGGGTACGGATACGCAGTATTTT.

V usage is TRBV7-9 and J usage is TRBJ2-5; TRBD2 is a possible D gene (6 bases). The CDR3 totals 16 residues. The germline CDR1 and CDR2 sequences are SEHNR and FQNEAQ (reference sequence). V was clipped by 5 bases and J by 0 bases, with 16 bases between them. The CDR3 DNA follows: TGTGCCAGCAGCCGCCTCCGGGACTGGAACCAAGAGACCCAGTACTTC. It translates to CASSRLRDWNQETQYF.

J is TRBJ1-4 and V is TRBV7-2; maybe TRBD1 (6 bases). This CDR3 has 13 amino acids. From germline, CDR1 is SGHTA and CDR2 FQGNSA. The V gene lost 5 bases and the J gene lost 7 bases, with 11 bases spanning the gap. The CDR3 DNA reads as TGTGCCAGCAGCAGGGGGGAGGGTGAAAAACTGTTTTTT. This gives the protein CASSRGEGEKLFF.

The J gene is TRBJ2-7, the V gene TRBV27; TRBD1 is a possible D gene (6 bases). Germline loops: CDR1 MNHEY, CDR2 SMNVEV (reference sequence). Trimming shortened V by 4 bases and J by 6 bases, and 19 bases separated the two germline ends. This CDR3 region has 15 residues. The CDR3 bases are TGTGCCAGCAGTTGGCAGGGGACGAACCTTGGCGAGCAGTACTTC. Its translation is CASSWQGTNLGEQYF.

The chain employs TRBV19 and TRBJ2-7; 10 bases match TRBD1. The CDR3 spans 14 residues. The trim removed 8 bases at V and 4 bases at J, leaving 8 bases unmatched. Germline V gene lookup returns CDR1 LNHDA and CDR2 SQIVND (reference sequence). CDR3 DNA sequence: TGTGCCAGTTCCAAGACAGGGGGCATTTACGAGCAGTACTTC. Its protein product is CASSKTGGIYEQYF. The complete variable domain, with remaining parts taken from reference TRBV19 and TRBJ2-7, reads DGGITQSPKYLFRKEGQNVTLSCEQNLNHDAMYWYRQDPGQGLRLIYYSQIVNDFQKGDIAEGYSVSREKKESFPLTVTSAQKNPTAFYLCASSKTGGIYEQYFGPGTRLTVT.

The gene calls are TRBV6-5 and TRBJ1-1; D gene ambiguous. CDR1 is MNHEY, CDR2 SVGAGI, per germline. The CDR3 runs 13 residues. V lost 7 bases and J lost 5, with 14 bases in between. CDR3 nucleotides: TGTGCCAGCAACTTAATGGGCGGGACTGAAGCTTTCTTT. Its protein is CASNLMGGTEAFF.

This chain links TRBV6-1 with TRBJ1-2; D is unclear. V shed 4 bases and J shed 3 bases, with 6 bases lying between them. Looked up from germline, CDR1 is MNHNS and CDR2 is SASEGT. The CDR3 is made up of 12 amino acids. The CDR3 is CASSARDYGYTF. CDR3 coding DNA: TGTGCCAGCAGTGCCCGCGACTATGGCTACACCTTC.

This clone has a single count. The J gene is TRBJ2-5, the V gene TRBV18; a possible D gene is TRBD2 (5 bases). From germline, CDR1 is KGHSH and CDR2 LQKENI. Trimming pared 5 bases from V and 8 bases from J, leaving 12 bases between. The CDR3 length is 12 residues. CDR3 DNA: TGTGCCAGCTCATCTACCCGGGGTACCCAGTACTTC. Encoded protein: CASSSTRGTQYF.